The 17 T cell receptor beta chains given below trace back to one sample, sequenced in a study of blood T cell repertoires in COVID-19. Here immunoSEQ multiplex PCR was the method, and the copy in TCRdb shows in-frame clones only, minus some. The table records approximately 190,000 clones, 82% of them present only once. The specimen was peripheral blood. The source of these receptors is an older woman with COVID-19, enrolled during active disease.

Only one count was recorded for this clone. The rearrangement links TRBV29-1 to TRBJ2-3; the match to TRBD1 covers 11 bases. Germline V lookup: CDR1 SQVTM, CDR2 ANQGSEA. The J segment lost 4 bases and the V segment lost 7 bases, leaving 4 bases of the junction unmatched. The length of the CDR3 is 13 residues. The CDR3 sequence: CSAPGQGADTQYF. The CDR3 DNA reads as TGCAGCGCCCCGGGACAGGGGGCAGATACGCAGTATTTT.

CDR3 coding DNA: TGCAGCGCCAGTATGGGACAGGGGGGCCACGAGCAGTACTTC. It encodes CSASMGQGGHEQYF. The rearrangement uses TRBV29-1 and TRBJ2-7; 11 bases map to TRBD1. This CDR3 is 14 amino acids long. Trimming at V came to 7 bases and at J to 5 bases, leaving 10 bases not matched to a gene. Germline V gene data show CDR1 as SQVTM and CDR2 as ANQGSEA.

V and J are TRBV6-2 or TRBV6-3 and TRBJ2-3, with 10 bases aligning to TRBD2. The CDR3 is 14 residues long. From germline, CDR1 is MNHEY and CDR2 SVGEGT. V was clipped by 1 base and J by 13 bases; unmatched bases: 8. In nucleotides, the CDR3 is TGTGCCAGCAGTTACTTCCTAGCGGGAGAGGGAAAGTATTTT. This codes for CASSYFLAGEGKYF.

This clone was detected only once. V usage is TRBV5-1 and J usage is TRBJ2-6; tentative D call: TRBD1 (5 bases). V was shortened by 0 bases and J by 4 bases, with 11 bases between the two germline ends. The CDR3 consists of 16 residues. Germline CDR1 and CDR2: SGHRS and YFSETQ. CDR3 sequence (DNA): TGCGCCAGCAGCTTGGCCAGGGCCTACGGGGCCAACGTCCTGACTTTC. It encodes CASSLARAYGANVLTF.

The V and J genes are TRBV5-1 and TRBJ2-5, with TRBD2 identical over 13 bases. CDR3 size: 16 residues. Germline V gene data show CDR1 as SGHRS and CDR2 as YFSETQ. The V segment lost 4 bases and the J segment 7 bases; nucleotides outside the gene matches: 10. DNA of the CDR3: TGCGCCAGCAGCCCACTCGGGACTAGCGGGGTTGGGACCCAGTACTTC. Amino acid sequence: CASSPLGTSGVGTQYF.

The gene calls are TRBV15 and TRBJ1-1; 7 positions match TRBD1. From germline, CDR1 is LNHNV and CDR2 YYDKDF (reference sequence). Unmatched junction bases numbered 10, after V lost 5 bases and J lost 1 base. The CDR3 length is 16 residues. The CDR3 nucleotides are TGTGCCACCAGCTCCCTGACAGGGCGGGAGAACACTGAAGCTTTCTTT. Its translation is CATSSLTGRENTEAFF.

This clone was seen at least ten times. The V and J genes are TRBV28 and TRBJ2-7, with 7 bases aligning to TRBD1. This CDR3 comprises 13 residues. Germline CDR1 reads MDHEN; CDR2 reads SYDVKM. J lost 0 bases, V lost 4 bases, and 0 bases had no gene match. The CDR3 DNA reads TGTGCCAGCAGTTACAGGGGCTCCTACGAGCAGTACGTC. Translated: CASSYRGSYEQYV.

The chain carries TRBV25-1 and TRBJ1-3, with 7 bases lining up with TRBD1. The germline V gene encodes CDR1 MGHDK and CDR2 SYGVNS. The V segment lost 5 bases and the J segment 4 bases; nucleotides outside the gene matches: 2. CDR3 length: 13 residues. In DNA form, the CDR3 reads TGTGCCAGCAGTAAGGACAGGGGAAACACCATATATTTT. Translation: CASSKDRGNTIYF.

This clone was detected a few times. This sequence joins TRBV6-1 and TRBJ2-1; 12 bases fit TRBD2. The germline V gene encodes CDR1 MNHNS and CDR2 SASEGT. This CDR3 comprises 16 residues. The trim removed 0 bases at V and 10 bases at J, leaving 7 bases unmatched. DNA for the CDR3: TGTGCCAGCAGTGAAGCGGCTAGCGGGGGGGCGATGGAGCAGTTCTTC. This gives the protein CASSEAASGGAMEQFF.

The V gene is TRBV2, the J gene TRBJ1-3; the match to TRBD1 covers 7 bases. Looked up from germline, CDR1 is SNHLY and CDR2 is FYNNEI. After removal of 5 bases from V and 0 bases from J, the junction contained 4 bases not matched to a gene. The CDR3 contains 15 residues. CDR3: CASSTGTASGNTIYF. The CDR3 bases are TGTGCCAGCAGTACCGGGACAGCCTCTGGAAACACCATATATTTT.

This chain joins TRBV7-2 and TRBJ1-6; the match to TRBD1 covers 7 bases. The germline V gene has CDR1 SGHTA and CDR2 FQGNSA. The CDR3 extends over 15 amino acids. V was clipped by 5 bases and J by 7 bases; unmatched bases: 8. CDR3 nucleotide sequence: TGTGCCAGCAGCCCAAGGGGGCTCGGGAATTCACCCCTCCACTTT. This encodes CASSPRGLGNSPLHF. The whole variable domain, filled in from reference TRBV7-2 and TRBJ1-6, reads GAGVSQSPSNKVTEKGKDVELRCDPISGHTALYWYRQSLGQGLEFLIYFQGNSAPDKSGLPSDRFSAERTGGSVSTLTIQRTQQEDSAVYLCASSPRGLGNSPLHFGNGTRLTVT.

The chain is built from TRBV5-4 and TRBJ1-2; D perhaps matches TRBD1 (6 bases). CDR3 length: 14 residues. V lost 3 bases and J 2 bases, leaving 11 bases between the germline ends. Germline lookup yields CDR1 SGHNT and CDR2 YYREEE (reference sequence). The CDR3 coding sequence is TGTGCCAGCAGCTCGGGAACAGGGAACTATGGCTACACCTTC. Translating gives CASSSGTGNYGYTF. Together with reference TRBV5-4 and TRBJ1-2, the CDR3 gives the full variable domain: ETGVTQSPTHLIKTRGQQVTLRCSSQSGHNTVSWYQQALGQGPQFIFQYYREEENGRGNFPPRFSGLQFPNYSSELNVNALELDDSALYLCASSSGTGNYGYTFGSGTRLTVV.

This chain uses TRBV11-2 with TRBJ1-2, with TRBD1 matching over 9 bases. The CDR3 has 16 amino acids. J was trimmed by 5 bases and V by 3 bases; bases with no gene match: 10. The germline V gene has CDR1 SGHAT and CDR2 FQNNGV. CDR3 nucleotides: TGTGCCAGCAGCTTGGCCCCCCGACAGGGGGATTATGGCTACACCTTC. Protein: CASSLAPRQGDYGYTF. The full variable domain, in which reference TRBV11-2 and TRBJ1-2 provide the parts outside the CDR3, is EAGVAQSPRYKIIEKRQSVAFWCNPISGHATLYWYQQILGQGPKLLIQFQNNGVVDDSQLPKDRFSAERLKGVDSTLKIQPAKLEDSAVYLCASSLAPRQGDYGYTFGSGTRLTVV.

The chain uses TRBV12-3 or TRBV12-4 and TRBJ1-1; unclear D gene. V was cut by 5 bases and J by 11 bases, with 18 bases left in between. The CDR3 contains 13 residues. The DNA for the CDR3 is TGTGCCAGCAGTCTCCATGGGGTCGGGGTCGCTTTCTTT. The encoded protein is CASSLHGVGVAFF.

The rearrangement joins TRBV10-3 to TRBJ2-7; 13 bases align to TRBD2. CDR3 size: 13 residues. J gave up 5 bases and V 8 bases, and 3 bases lay outside the gene matches. Germline-derived CDR1 and CDR2 are ENHRY and SYGVKD. CDR3 loop: CAIGTSGINEQYF. The CDR3 nucleotides are TGTGCCATCGGGACTAGCGGGATCAACGAGCAGTACTTC.

This chain links TRBV7-2 with TRBJ2-7; TRBD2 matches at 9 bases. Per the germline V gene, CDR1 is SGHTA and CDR2 is FQGNSA. This CDR3 contains 14 residues. The V gene end was trimmed by 5 bases and the J gene end by 0 bases; junction bases not matched to a gene: 2. As DNA, the CDR3 is TGTGCCAGCAGCCGGACTAGCGCCTCCTACGAGCAGTACTTC. As protein: CASSRTSASYEQYF. Using reference TRBV7-2 and TRBJ2-7 for the parts outside the CDR3, the full variable domain is GAGVSQSPSNKVTEKGKDVELRCDPISGHTALYWYRQSLGQGLEFLIYFQGNSAPDKSGLPSDRFSAERTGGSVSTLTIQRTQQEDSAVYLCASSRTSASYEQYFGPGTRLTVT.

This clone was observed a few times. The chain links TRBV7-2 to TRBJ2-3; D may be TRBD2 (6 bases). CDR3 size: 16 residues. CDR1 is SGHTA, CDR2 FQGNSA, per germline. V gave up 0 bases and J gave up 1 base, with 11 bases separating them. The CDR3 DNA is TGTGCCAGCAGCTTAGCGGAGCCTAGCGGCACAGATACGCAGTATTTT. It translates to CASSLAEPSGTDTQYF. Variable domain in full (rest from reference TRBV7-2 and TRBJ2-3): GAGVSQSPSNKVTEKGKDVELRCDPISGHTALYWYRQSLGQGLEFLIYFQGNSAPDKSGLPSDRFSAERTGGSVSTLTIQRTQQEDSAVYLCASSLAEPSGTDTQYFGPGTRLTVL.